This T cell receptor beta chain was sequenced in a study of neurological immune-mediated disorders. It was blood bank volunteers in Maryland, USA who made up the healthy controls. Preparation of the unsorted libraries drew on 2 million PBMCs stored at -80 C. This clonotype has a count of ten or more. Its antigen is not identified. General study results and limits: The greatest degree of TCR clonal expansion was observed in HTLV-1-associated myelopathy, with the lowest in multiple sclerosis, below that of healthy controls.

The cDNA came from 5'RACE with 10-nucleotide random UMIs. Via MiXCR, TCRdb re-called the 5' RACE reads, giving one row per CDR3 protein. The repertoire has about 28,000 distinct CDR3 sequences, less than 15% of them found once; the top ten carry less than 9%. This CDR3 region has 13 residues. The V segment lost 0 bases and the J segment 14 bases; nucleotides outside the gene matches: 6. CDR1 and CDR2 (germline): LGHDT, YNNKEL (reference sequence). The clonotype was recovered from a man aged 60 to 69 in good health. The gene calls are TRBV3-1 and TRBJ1-4; 7 nucleotides match TRBD1. Sequencing was carried out using PBMCs. The CDR3 nucleotides read TGTGCCAGCAGCCAAGATCGAGGGGGCCATCTGTTTTTT. It specifies CASSQDRGGHLFF. Complete variable domain (other parts from reference TRBV3-1 and TRBJ1-4): DTAVSQTPKYLVTQMGNDKSIKCEQNLGHDTMYWYKQDSKKFLKIMFSYNNKELIINETVPNRFSPKSPDKAHLNLHINSLELGDSAVYFCASSQDRGGHLFFGSGTQLSVL.